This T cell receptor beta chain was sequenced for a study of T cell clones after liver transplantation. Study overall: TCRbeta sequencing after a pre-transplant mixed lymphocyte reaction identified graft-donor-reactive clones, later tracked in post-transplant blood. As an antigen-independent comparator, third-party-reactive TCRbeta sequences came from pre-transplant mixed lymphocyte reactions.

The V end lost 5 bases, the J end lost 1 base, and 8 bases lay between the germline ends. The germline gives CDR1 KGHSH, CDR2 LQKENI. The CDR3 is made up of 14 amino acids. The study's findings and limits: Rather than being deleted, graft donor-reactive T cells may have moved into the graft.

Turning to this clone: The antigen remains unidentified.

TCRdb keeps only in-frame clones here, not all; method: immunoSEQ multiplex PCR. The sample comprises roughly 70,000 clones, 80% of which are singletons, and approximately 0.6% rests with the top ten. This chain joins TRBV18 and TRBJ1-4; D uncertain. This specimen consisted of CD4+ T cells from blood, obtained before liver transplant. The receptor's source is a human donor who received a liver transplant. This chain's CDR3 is CASSKERTNEKLFF. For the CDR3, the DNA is TGTGCCAGCTCAAAAGAGCGAACTAATGAAAAACTGTTTTTT.